These 17 T cell receptor beta chains were sequenced from one sample in a study of shared clonotypes between healthy human individuals. Profiled with immunoSEQ multiplex PCR; TCRdb holds only in-frame clones, not every one. The profile shows roughly 2.4 million clones, approximately 96% of them singletons. The sequenced material came from naive CD4+ T cells sorted from blood. This sample's subset: CD45RA+ positively selected. The receptors derive from a young man in good health.

J is TRBJ1-5 and V is TRBV30; 9 nucleotides line up with TRBD1. CDR3 size: 15 residues. The V and J ends lost 2 bases and 5 bases, in that order; junction bases with no gene match: 7. The germline V gene encodes CDR1 GTSNPN and CDR2 SVGIG (reference sequence). CDR3 residues: CAWSTGQGNYQPQHF. The DNA for the CDR3 is TGTGCCTGGAGTACAGGACAGGGGAATTATCAGCCCCAGCATTTT.

Note on this clone: This same CDR3 is encoded by further DNA sequences in the sample. The V call is TRBV5-1, the J call TRBJ2-5; possibly TRBD1 for D (6 bases). Germline CDR1 is SGHRS and CDR2 is YFSETQ. This CDR3 has 13 amino acids. V lost 1 base and J 5 bases, leaving 9 bases between the germline ends. CDR3 DNA: TGCGCCAGCAGCTTGACAGGGCCGGAGACCCAGTACTTC. Its translation is CASSLTGPETQYF.

The chain couples TRBV19 to TRBJ1-5; D gene uncertain. The V end lost 3 bases, the J end lost 0 bases, and 6 bases lay between the germline ends. This CDR3 contains 14 residues. Germline CDR1 reads LNHDA; CDR2 reads SQIVND (reference sequence). In nucleotides, the CDR3 is TGTGCCAGTAGTATCACCTATAGCAATCAGCCCCAGCATTTT. Translating gives CASSITYSNQPQHF.

The rearrangement joins TRBV18 to TRBJ1-5, with D maybe TRBD1 (6 bases). Germline-derived CDR1 and CDR2 are KGHSH and LQKENI. The CDR3 has 15 residues. V lost 2 bases, J lost 4 bases, and 12 bases lay in between. The CDR3: CASSPGRTANQPQHF. The CDR3 DNA is TGTGCCAGCTCACCAGGGCGGACAGCAAATCAGCCCCAGCATTTT.

V gene TRBV14 combines with J gene TRBJ2-7; 7 nucleotides align to TRBD1. This CDR3 has 15 residues. Germline values: CDR1 SGHDN, CDR2 FVKESK. V was clipped by 1 base and J by 0 bases; unmatched bases: 3. The CDR3 DNA sequence: TGTGCCAGCAGCCAAGTGGGACAGCCCTCCTACGAGCAGTACTTC. Translated: CASSQVGQPSYEQYF.

This chain joins TRBV2 and TRBJ2-2, with 9 bases aligning to TRBD1. In germline, CDR1 is SNHLY, CDR2 FYNNEI. Trimming cost V 7 bases and J 6 bases; bases outside gene matches: 3. This CDR3 contains 13 residues. The CDR3 coding sequence is TGTGCCAGCACACAGGGGGCCCCCGGGGAGCTGTTTTTT. It encodes CASTQGAPGELFF.

This clone was seen only once. The genes are TRBV18 and TRBJ2-2, with D maybe TRBD1 (5 bases). Germline CDR1 and CDR2: KGHSH and LQKENI. V lost 7 bases and J lost 7, with 13 bases in between. This CDR3 is built from 13 residues. The CDR3 bases are TGTGCCAGCTGCTCAGGGCAGAACGGGGAGCTGTTTTTT. Protein: CASCSGQNGELFF.

This clone has just one count. Other DNA sequences within the sample encode an identical CDR3. V and J are TRBV7-9 and TRBJ1-1, with 7 bases lining up with TRBD1. This CDR3 has 15 residues. V was pared by 2 bases and J by 2 bases, with 5 bases of the junction left unmatched. Germline-derived CDR1 and CDR2 are SEHNR and FQNEAQ (reference sequence). The CDR3 sequence: CASSLRQGGNTEAFF. CDR3 bases: TGTGCCAGCAGCTTAAGACAGGGTGGAAACACTGAAGCTTTCTTT.

The rearrangement links TRBV6-5 to TRBJ2-3, with 9 bases fitting TRBD2. CDR3 size: 13 residues. The junction had 7 bases not matched to a gene; V was cut back by 4 bases and J by 11 bases. Germline-derived CDR1 and CDR2 are MNHEY and SVGAGI. This CDR3 is CASSLAGEREQYF. The CDR3 DNA reads as TGTGCCAGCAGTTTAGCGGGGGAAAGGGAGCAGTATTTT.

The chain links TRBV6-7 to TRBJ2-3, with TRBD2 as a possible D gene (6 bases). TRBV6-7 is filed as an ORF, its function uncertain. V was trimmed by 5 bases and J by 3 bases, leaving 18 bases between them. There are 16 residues in the CDR3. CDR3 bases: TGTGCCAGCAGTCGCTCGGCGGGGCCGAAGACAGATACGCAGTATTTT. This encodes CASSRSAGPKTDTQYF.

The chain couples TRBV6-1 to TRBJ2-1; D is tentatively TRBD1 or TRBD2 (5 bases each). V was trimmed by 2 bases and J by 10 bases, leaving 18 bases between them. The CDR3 runs to 15 residues. The germline CDR1 and CDR2 sequences are MNHNS and SASEGT. The CDR3 bases are TGTGCCAGCAGTGAACAGGGCGGGTACTATAACGAGCAGTTCTTC. It codes for CASSEQGGYYNEQFF.

The chain joins TRBV6-5 to TRBJ2-7; TRBD1 matches 9 bases. Germline V gives CDR1 MNHEY, CDR2 SVGAGI. The CDR3 totals 15 residues. Trimming removed 5 bases from V and 5 bases from J; junction bases left unmatched: 10. The chain's CDR3 is CASSHRDRVSHEQYF. CDR3 bases: TGTGCCAGCAGTCACCGGGACAGGGTTTCCCACGAGCAGTACTTC.

The V call is TRBV29-1, the J call TRBJ2-7; 8 bases fit TRBD2. The CDR3 runs 12 residues. Germline CDR1 and CDR2: SQVTM and ANQGSEA. V shed 6 bases, J shed 5 bases, and the junction held 6 bases outside the gene matches. The CDR3 DNA is TGCAGCGTCCGGCGGGGGGCCGACGAGCAGTACTTC. Protein: CSVRRGADEQYF.

This clone appeared once. The V call is TRBV19, the J call TRBJ1-2; D is perhaps TRBD1 (6 bases). Germline V gene lookup returns CDR1 LNHDA and CDR2 SQIVND (reference sequence). V gave up 1 base and J gave up 4 bases, with 10 bases separating them. The CDR3 has 14 amino acids. The CDR3: CASSIGQDFYGYTF. CDR3 nucleotide sequence: TGTGCCAGTAGTATAGGACAGGATTTCTATGGCTACACCTTC.

V gene TRBV19 combines with J gene TRBJ1-1; D is undetermined. Trimming left V 4 bases short and J 1 base short, with 16 bases between. Germline V gene data show CDR1 as LNHDA and CDR2 as SQIVND (reference sequence). This CDR3 is built from 16 residues. Here the CDR3 reads CASSTFVGVANTEAFF. The CDR3 bases are TGTGCCAGTAGTACCTTCGTTGGAGTCGCGAACACTGAAGCTTTCTTT. Complete variable domain (other parts from reference TRBV19 and TRBJ1-1): DGGITQSPKYLFRKEGQNVTLSCEQNLNHDAMYWYRQDPGQGLRLIYYSQIVNDFQKGDIAEGYSVSREKKESFPLTVTSAQKNPTAFYLCASSTFVGVANTEAFFGQGTRLTVV.

The chain is built from TRBV7-8 and TRBJ1-2; the match to TRBD1 covers 9 bases. The trim removed 5 bases at V and 6 bases at J, leaving 10 bases unmatched. Looked up from germline, CDR1 is SGHVS and CDR2 is FQNEAQ. This CDR3 has 15 amino acids. The CDR3 region has the DNA TGTGCCAGCAGCCTTACGGGACAGGGTTACAATGGCTACACCTTC. Its translation is CASSLTGQGYNGYTF.

The rearrangement links TRBV10-3 to TRBJ2-1, with 9 bases lining up with TRBD1. Germline V gene lookup returns CDR1 ENHRY and CDR2 SYGVKD. The CDR3 covers 16 residues. J gave up 6 bases and V 7 bases, and 13 bases lay outside the gene matches. CDR3 bases: TGTGCCATCAACCCTGCCGGGACAGGGTTCTTCAATGAGCAGTTCTTC. Translating it yields CAINPAGTGFFNEQFF.